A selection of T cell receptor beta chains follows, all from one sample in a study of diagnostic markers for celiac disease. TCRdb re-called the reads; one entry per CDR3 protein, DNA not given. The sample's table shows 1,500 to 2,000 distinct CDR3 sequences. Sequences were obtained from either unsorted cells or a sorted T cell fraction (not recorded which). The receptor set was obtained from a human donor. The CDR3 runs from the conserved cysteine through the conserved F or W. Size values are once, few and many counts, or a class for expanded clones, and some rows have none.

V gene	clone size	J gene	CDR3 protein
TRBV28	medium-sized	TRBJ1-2	CASSLPAREHGYTF
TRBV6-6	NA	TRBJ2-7	CASSRGNSYEQYF
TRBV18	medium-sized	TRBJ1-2	CASSPSLFLGGGYGYTF
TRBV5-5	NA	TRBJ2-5	CASSLAIAETQYF
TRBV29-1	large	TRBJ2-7	CSVDVGLGNYEQYF
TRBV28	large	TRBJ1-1	CASSSGWAEAFF
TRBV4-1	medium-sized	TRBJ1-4	CASSQDRYEWRDRVLSHEKLFF
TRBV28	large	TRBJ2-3	CASGTPSGDKDTQYF
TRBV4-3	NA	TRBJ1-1	CASSQEVAGNTEAFF
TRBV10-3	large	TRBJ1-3	CAISDRVDGNTIYF
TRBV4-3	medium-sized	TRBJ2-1	CASSQMGGHNEQFF
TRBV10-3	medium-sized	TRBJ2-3	CAISEGTSGSNTQYF
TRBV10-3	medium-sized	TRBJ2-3	CAISEPNTGFPLRLDTQYF
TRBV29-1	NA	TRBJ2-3	CSVEGDSSADTQYF
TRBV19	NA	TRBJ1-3	CASSAQKWAGNTIYF
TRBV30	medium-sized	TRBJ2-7	CAWSVQRQSYEQYF
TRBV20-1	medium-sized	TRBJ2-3	CSARLSGGSPSTDTQYF
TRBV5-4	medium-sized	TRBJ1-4	CASSLRGNEKLFF
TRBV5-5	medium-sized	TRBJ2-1	CASSFGPLGSEQFF
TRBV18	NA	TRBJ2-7	CASSRGQGINEQYF
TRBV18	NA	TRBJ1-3	CASSPRGNTIYF
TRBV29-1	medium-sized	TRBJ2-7	CTLTGPTNYEQYF
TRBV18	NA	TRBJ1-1	CASSLLGTGMNTEAFF
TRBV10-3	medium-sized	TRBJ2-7	CARETSGRADPYEQYF
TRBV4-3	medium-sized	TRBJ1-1	CASSQGRGVISTEAFF
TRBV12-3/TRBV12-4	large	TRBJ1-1	CASRPVMVGTEAFF
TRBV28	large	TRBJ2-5	CASSRDSLYQETQYF
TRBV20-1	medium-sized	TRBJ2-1	CSAPSYVSNEQFF
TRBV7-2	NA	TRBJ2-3	CASSLSAQPWSPRFTDTQYF
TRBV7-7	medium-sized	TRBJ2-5	CASGPSGETQYF